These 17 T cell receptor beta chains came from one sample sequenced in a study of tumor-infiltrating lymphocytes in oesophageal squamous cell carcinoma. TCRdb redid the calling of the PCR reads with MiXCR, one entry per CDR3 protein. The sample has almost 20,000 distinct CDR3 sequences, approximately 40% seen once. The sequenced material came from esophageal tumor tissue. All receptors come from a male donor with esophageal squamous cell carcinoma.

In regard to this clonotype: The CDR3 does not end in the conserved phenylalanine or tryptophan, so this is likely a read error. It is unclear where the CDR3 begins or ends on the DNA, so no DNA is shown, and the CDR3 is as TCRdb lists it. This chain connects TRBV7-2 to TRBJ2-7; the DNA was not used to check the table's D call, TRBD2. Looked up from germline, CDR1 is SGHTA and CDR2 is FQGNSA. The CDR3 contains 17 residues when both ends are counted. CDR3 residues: CASSLEAAGSSPLHFGN.

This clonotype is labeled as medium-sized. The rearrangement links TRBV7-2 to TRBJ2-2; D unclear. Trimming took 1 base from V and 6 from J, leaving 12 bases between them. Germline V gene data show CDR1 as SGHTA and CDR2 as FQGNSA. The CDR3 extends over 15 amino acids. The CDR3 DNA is TGTGCCAGCAGCTTAGGGGCAGGCCCGGCCGGGGAGCTGTTTTTT. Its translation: CASSLGAGPAGELFF.

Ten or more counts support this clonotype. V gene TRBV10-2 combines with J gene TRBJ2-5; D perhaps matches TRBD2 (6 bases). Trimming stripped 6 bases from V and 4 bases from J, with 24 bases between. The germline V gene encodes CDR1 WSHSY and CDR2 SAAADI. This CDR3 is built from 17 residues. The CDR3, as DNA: TGCGCCAGCAGCCCCGGAGGGGCGGGGTCTGCCCGAGAGACCCAGTACTTC. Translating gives CASSPGGAGSARETQYF.

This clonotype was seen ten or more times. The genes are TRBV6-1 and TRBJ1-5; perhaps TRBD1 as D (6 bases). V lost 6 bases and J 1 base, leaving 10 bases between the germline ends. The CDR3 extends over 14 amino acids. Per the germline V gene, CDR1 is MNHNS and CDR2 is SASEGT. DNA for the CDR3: TGTGCCAGCAGGAGAACAGGGAGCAATCAGCCCCAGCATTTT. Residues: CASRRTGSNQPQHF.

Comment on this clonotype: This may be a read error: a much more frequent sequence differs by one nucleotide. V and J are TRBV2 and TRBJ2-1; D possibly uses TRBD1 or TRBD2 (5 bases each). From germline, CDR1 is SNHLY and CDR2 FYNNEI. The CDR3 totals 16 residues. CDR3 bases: TGTGCCAGCAGTCTGACAGTTCTCTCCTCCACCGGGGAGCTGTATTTT. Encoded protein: CASSLTVLSSTGELYF.

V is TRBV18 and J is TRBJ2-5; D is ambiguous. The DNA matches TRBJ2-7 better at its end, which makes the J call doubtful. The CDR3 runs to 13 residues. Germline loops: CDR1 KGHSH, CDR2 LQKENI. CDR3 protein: CASSPPYSYEQYF. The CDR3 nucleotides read TGTGCCAGCTCACCACCGTATAGCTACGAGCAGTACTTC.

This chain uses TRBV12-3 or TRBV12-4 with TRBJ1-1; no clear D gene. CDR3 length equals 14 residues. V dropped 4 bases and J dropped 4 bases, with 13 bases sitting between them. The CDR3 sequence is CASSSTRLSTEAFF. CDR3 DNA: TGTGCCAGCAGTTCGACGAGATTGAGCACTGAAGCTTTCTTT.

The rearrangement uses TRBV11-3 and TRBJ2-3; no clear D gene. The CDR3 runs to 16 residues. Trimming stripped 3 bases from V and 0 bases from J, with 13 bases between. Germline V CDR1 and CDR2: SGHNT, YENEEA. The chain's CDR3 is CASSFSARTSTDTQYF. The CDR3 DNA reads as TGTGCCAGCAGCTTTTCTGCGAGAACTAGCACAGATACGCAGTATTTT.

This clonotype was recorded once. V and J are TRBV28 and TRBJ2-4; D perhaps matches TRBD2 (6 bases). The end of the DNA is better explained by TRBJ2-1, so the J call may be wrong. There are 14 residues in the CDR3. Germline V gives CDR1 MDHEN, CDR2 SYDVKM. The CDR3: CASSSGGPYNEQFF. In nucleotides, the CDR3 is TGTGCCAGCAGTTCCGGGGGTCCCTACAATGAGCAGTTCTTC.

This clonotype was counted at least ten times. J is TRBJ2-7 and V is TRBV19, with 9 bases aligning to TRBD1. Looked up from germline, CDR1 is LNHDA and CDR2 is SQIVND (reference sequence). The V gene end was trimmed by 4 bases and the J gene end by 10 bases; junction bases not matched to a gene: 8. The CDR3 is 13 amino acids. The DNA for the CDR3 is TGTGCCAGTAGTAGTGGACAGGGGACAGAACAGTACTTC. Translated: CASSSGQGTEQYF.

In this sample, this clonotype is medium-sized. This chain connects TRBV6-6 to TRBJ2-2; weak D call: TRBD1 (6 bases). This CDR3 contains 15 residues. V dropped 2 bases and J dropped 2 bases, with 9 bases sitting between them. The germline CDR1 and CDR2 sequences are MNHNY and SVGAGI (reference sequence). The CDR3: CASSYRTDNTGELFF. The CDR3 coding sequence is TGTGCCAGCAGTTACCGGACAGATAACACCGGGGAGCTGTTTTTT.

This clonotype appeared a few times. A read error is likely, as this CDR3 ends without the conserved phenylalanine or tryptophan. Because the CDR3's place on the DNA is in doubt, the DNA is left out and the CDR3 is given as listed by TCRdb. The chain's CDR3 is CASSWDRGLYGYTFGS. The rearrangement links TRBV7-6 to TRBJ2-7; no DNA check was done on the table's D call, TRBD1. Inclusive of both ends, the CDR3 amounts to 16 amino acids. Germline assignment: CDR1 SGHVS and CDR2 FNYEAQ.

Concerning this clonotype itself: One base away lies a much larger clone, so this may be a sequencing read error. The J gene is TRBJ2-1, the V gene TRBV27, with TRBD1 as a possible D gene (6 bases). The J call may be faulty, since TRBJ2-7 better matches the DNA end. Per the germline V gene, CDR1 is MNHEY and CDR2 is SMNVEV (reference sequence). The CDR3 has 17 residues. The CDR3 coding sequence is TGTGCCAGCAGTTTATCGGGGTCAGGGGCCCCCTACAATGAGCAGTACTTC. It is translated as CASSLSGSGAPYNEQYF.

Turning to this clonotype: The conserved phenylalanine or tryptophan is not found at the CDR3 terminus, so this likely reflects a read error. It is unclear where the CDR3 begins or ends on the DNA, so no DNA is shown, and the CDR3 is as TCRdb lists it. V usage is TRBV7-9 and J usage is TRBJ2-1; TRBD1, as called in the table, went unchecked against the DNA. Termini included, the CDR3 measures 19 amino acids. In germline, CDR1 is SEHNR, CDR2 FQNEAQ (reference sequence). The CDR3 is CASAGARTEKPGSEQYFGN.

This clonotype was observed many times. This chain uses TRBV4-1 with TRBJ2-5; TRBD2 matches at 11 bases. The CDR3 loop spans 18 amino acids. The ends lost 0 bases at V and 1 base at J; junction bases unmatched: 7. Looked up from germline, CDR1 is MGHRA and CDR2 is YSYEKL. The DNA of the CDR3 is TGCGCCAGCAGCCAAGAACGGGGGACTAGCGGTTTCCAAGAGACCCAGTACTTC. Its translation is CASSQERGTSGFQETQYF.

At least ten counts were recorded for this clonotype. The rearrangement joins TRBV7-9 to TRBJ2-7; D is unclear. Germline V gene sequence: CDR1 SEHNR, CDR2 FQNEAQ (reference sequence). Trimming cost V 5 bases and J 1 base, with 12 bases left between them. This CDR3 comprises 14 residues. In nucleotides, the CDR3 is TGTGCCAGCAGCGGCGCACAGCCTTCCTACGAGCAGTACTTC. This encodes CASSGAQPSYEQYF. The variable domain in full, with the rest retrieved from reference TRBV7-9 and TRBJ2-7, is DTGVSQNPRHKITKRGQNVTFRCDPISEHNRLYWYRQTLGQGPEFLTYFQNEAQLEKSRLLSDRFSAERPKGSFSTLEIQRTEQGDSAMYLCASSGAQPSYEQYFGPGTRLTVT.

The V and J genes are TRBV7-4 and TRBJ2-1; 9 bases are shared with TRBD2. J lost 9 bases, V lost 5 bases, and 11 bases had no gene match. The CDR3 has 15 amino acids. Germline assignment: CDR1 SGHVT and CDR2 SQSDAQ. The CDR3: CASSRIAGARGEQFF. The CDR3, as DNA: TGTGCCAGCAGCCGTATAGCGGGAGCCAGGGGTGAGCAGTTCTTC.